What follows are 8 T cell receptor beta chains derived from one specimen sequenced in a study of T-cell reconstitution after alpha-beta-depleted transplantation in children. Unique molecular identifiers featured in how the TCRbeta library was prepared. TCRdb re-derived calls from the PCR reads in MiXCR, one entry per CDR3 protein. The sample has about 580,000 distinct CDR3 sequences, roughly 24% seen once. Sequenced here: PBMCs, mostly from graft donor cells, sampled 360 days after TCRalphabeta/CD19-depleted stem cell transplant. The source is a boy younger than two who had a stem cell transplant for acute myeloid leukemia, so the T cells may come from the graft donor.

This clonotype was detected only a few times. The CDR3 sequence: CSATPGGARTDTQYF. The CDR3 region has the DNA TGCAGTGCTACCCCGGGGGGTGCCCGCACAGATACGCAGTATTTT. The V gene is TRBV20-1, the J gene TRBJ2-3, with 7 bases matching TRBD2. The germline V gene encodes CDR1 DFQATT and CDR2 SNEGSKA (reference sequence). V lost 4 bases to trimming and J lost 1 base; unmatched junction nucleotides: 8. CDR3 size: 15 residues.

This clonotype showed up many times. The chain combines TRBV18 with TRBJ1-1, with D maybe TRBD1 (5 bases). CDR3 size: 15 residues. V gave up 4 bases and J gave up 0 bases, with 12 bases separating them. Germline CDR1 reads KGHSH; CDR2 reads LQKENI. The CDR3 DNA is TGTGCCAGCTCACTTAGACAGAAGATGAACACTGAAGCTTTCTTT. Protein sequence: CASSLRQKMNTEAFF. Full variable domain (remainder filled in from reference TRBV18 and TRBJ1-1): NAGVMQNPRHLVRRRGQEARLRCSPMKGHSHVYWYRQLPEEGLKFMVYLQKENIIDESGMPKERFSAEFPKEGPSILRIQQVVRGDSAAYFCASSLRQKMNTEAFFGQGTRLTVV.

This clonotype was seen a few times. CDR3 DNA sequence: TGTGCCAGCAGTTACGGGGGACAGGCGAACCAAGAGACCCAGTACTTC. Its protein product is CASSYGGQANQETQYF. V is TRBV6-5 and J is TRBJ2-5; 8 bases align to TRBD1. The J segment lost 0 bases and the V segment lost 2 bases, leaving 5 bases of the junction unmatched. There are 16 residues in the CDR3. The germline V gene encodes CDR1 MNHEY and CDR2 SVGAGI.

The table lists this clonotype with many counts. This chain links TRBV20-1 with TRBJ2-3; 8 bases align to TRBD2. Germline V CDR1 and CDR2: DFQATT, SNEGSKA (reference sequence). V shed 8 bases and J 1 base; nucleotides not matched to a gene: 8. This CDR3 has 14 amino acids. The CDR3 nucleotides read TGCAGTCCCCGGGATAGCGGGGGCACAGATACGCAGTATTTT. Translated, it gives CSPRDSGGTDTQYF.

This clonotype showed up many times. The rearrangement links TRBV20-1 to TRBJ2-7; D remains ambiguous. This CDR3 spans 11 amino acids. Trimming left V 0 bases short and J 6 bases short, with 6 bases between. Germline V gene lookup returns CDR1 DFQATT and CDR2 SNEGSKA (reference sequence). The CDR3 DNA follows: TGCAGTGCTAGAGATAGGGTCGAGCAGTACTTC. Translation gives CSARDRVEQYF.

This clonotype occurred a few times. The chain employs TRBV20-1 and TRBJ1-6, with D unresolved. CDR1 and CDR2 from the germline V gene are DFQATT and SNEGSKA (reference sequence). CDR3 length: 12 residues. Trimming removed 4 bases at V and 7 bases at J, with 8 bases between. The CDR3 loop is CSATDGNSPLHF. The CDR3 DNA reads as TGCAGTGCTACGGACGGGAATTCACCCCTCCACTTT.

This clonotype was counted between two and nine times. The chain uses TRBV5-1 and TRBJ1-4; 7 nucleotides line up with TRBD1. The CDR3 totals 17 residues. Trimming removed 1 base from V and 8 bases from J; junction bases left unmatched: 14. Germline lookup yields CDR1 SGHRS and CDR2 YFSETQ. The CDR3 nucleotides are TGCGCCAGCAGCTTGTTGCCCCCAGACAGGGAGGGAGAAAAACTGTTTTTT. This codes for CASSLLPPDREGEKLFF.

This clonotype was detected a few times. The CDR3 reads CSVSGDTQYF. The CDR3 DNA reads as TGCAGCGTTTCCGGAGATACGCAGTATTTT. V is TRBV29-1 and J is TRBJ2-3; D is ambiguous. From germline, CDR1 is SQVTM and CDR2 ANQGSEA. This CDR3 comprises 10 residues. V lost 5 bases and J lost 5, with 5 bases in between.